This T cell receptor (beta chain) was found in a study of cytomegalovirus exposure and HLA in healthy donors. Germline loops: CDR1 SGHTA, CDR2 FQGNSA. There are 15 residues in the CDR3. Unmatched junction bases numbered 7, after V lost 1 base and J lost 5 bases. It was with 60 Vbeta and 13 Jbeta primers that the PCR ran. Clones were sequenced by immunoSEQ multiplex PCR, and TCRdb holds only the in-frame ones, with some missing. The repertoire consists of 110,000 or so clones, with roughly four fifths occurring once and the leading ten covering around 16%. The sample comprised PBMCs. The clonotype comes from a man aged 50-59 years in good health and CMV-seropositive. This chain links TRBV7-2 with TRBJ2-7; 8 bases are shared with TRBD2. The CDR3 region is CASSLGGPGGDEQYF. The CDR3 bases are TGTGCCAGCAGCTTAGGCGGGCCGGGGGGGGACGAGCAGTACTTC. The full variable domain, in which reference TRBV7-2 and TRBJ2-7 provide the parts outside the CDR3, is GAGVSQSPSNKVTEKGKDVELRCDPISGHTALYWYRQSLGQGLEFLIYFQGNSAPDKSGLPSDRFSAERTGGSVSTLTIQRTQQEDSAVYLCASSLGGPGGDEQYFGPGTRLTVT.